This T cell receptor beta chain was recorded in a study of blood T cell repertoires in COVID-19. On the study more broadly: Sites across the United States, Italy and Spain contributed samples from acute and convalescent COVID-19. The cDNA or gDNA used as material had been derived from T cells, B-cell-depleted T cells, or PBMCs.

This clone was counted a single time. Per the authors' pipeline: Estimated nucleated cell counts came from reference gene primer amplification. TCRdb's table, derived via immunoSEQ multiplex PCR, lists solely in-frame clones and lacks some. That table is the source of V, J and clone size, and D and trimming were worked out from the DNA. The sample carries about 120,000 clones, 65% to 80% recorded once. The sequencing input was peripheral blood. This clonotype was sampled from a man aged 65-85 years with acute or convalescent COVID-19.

The DNA of the CDR3 is TGTGCCAGCTCGAGGGGGCAGGGGAACACTGAAGCTTTCTTT. This sequence encodes CASSRGQGNTEAFF. This sequence joins TRBV6-6 and TRBJ1-1, with 7 nucleotides matching TRBD1. Germline V gene sequence: CDR1 MNHNY, CDR2 SVGAGI (reference sequence). This CDR3 comprises 14 residues. V lost 8 bases to trimming and J lost 1 base; unmatched junction nucleotides: 7.